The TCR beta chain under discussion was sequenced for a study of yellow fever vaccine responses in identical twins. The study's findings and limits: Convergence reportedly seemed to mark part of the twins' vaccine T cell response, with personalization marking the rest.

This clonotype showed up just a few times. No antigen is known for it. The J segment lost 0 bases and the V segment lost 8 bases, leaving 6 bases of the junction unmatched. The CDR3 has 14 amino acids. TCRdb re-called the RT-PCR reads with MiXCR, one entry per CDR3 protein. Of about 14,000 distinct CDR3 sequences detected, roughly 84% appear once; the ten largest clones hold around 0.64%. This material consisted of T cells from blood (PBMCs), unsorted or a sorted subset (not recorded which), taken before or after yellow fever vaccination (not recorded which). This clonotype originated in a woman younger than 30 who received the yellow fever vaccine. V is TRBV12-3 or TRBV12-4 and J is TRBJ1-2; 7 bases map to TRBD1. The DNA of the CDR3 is TGTGCCAGCGCGAACAGGGGCTCTAACTATGGCTACACCTTC. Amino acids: CASANRGSNYGYTF.